Below are 24 T cell receptor beta chains sequenced from a single sample in a study of post-analysis software for immune sequencing data. Findings and caveats of the study: Higher frequency in patients than in controls was seen for five TRBV segments, with TRBV5-6, TRBV5-1 and TRBV20-1 among them.

Unique molecular identifiers tagged the TCR beta cDNA libraries. A single record per CDR3 protein comes from TCRdb applying MiXCR to the PCR reads. The sample consists of 550,000 to 700,000 distinct CDR3 sequences, roughly 46% of them appearing once. No antigen has been assigned to these receptors. The sequenced material came from blood. The receptor source for this set is a girl aged 5-17 years with multiple sclerosis.

Written as DNA, the CDR3 is TGTGCCAGCAGTTTATACGAAACGGGGGAGACCCAGTACTTC. It is translated as CASSLYETGETQYF. The genes are TRBV12-3 or TRBV12-4 and TRBJ2-5; D might be TRBD2 (5 bases). The germline V and J ends were trimmed by 2 bases and 5 bases, with 12 bases remaining between them. CDR3 length: 14 amino acids.

The chain uses TRBV5-5 and TRBJ1-1, with D possibly being TRBD1 (6 bases). Germline assignment: CDR1 SGHKS and CDR2 YYEKEE (reference sequence). With 4 bases removed from V and 2 bases from J, the gap between germline ends came to 15 bases. The CDR3 runs to 15 residues. The CDR3 DNA is TGTGCCAGCAGCGCTAACAGGGCGCCTAACACTGAAGCTTTCTTT. Its protein is CASSANRAPNTEAFF.

The chain carries TRBV6-5 and TRBJ2-3, with TRBD2 matching 9 bases. This CDR3 region has 16 residues. Losses at the gene ends were 1 base for V and 3 bases for J; bases not matched to a gene: 5. In germline, CDR1 is MNHEY, CDR2 SVGAGI. The CDR3 sequence is CASSYWKRGETDTQYF. CDR3 DNA: TGTGCCAGCAGTTACTGGAAGCGGGGGGAAACAGATACGCAGTATTTT.

The CDR3 region is CSVVSGYPPSYNEQFF. In DNA, the CDR3 is TGCAGCGTTGTATCTGGATATCCCCCTTCCTACAATGAGCAGTTCTTC. The rearrangement uses TRBV29-1 and TRBJ2-1; D is ambiguous. Looked up from germline, CDR1 is SQVTM and CDR2 is ANQGSEA. V shed 4 bases and J shed 1 base, with 17 bases lying between them. The CDR3 consists of 16 residues.

The chain recombines TRBV10-3 with TRBJ2-7; D is unresolved. V dropped 0 bases and J dropped 9 bases, with 6 bases sitting between them. This CDR3 spans 11 amino acids. Germline V lookup: CDR1 ENHRY, CDR2 SYGVKD. The CDR3 protein is CAISESIRQYF. CDR3 bases: TGTGCCATCAGTGAGTCGATCAGGCAGTACTTC.

The genes are TRBV14 and TRBJ2-7; perhaps TRBD2 as D (6 bases). The V end lost 0 bases, the J end lost 7 bases, and 22 bases lay between the germline ends. This CDR3 comprises 17 residues. From germline, CDR1 is SGHDN and CDR2 FVKESK. CDR3 protein: CASSQEEKGLRWREQYF. CDR3 DNA sequence: TGTGCCAGCAGCCAAGAAGAAAAGGGACTCAGGTGGAGGGAGCAGTACTTC.

The CDR3 reads CAISGDSLAGSQETQYF. Written as DNA, the CDR3 is TGTGCCATCAGTGGAGACAGTCTAGCGGGAAGTCAAGAGACCCAGTACTTC. V and J are TRBV10-3 and TRBJ2-5; 9 bases line up with TRBD2. Trimming cost V 4 bases and J 2 bases; bases outside gene matches: 11. The CDR3 sequence is 17 residues long. Looked up from germline, CDR1 is ENHRY and CDR2 is SYGVKD.

The V gene is TRBV5-1, the J gene TRBJ2-1, with TRBD2 matching over 13 bases. The V segment lost 4 bases and the J segment 0 bases; nucleotides outside the gene matches: 10. The V gene's germline CDR1 is SGHRS and CDR2 YFSETQ. This CDR3 region has 19 residues. CDR3 DNA: TGCGCCAGCAGCCCGAGGGGACTAGCGGGGACCTACTCCTACAATGAGCAGTTCTTC. Amino acid sequence: CASSPRGLAGTYSYNEQFF.

The chain joins TRBV10-3 to TRBJ2-7; D is perhaps TRBD2 (7 bases). Trimming stripped 4 bases from V and 3 bases from J, with 13 bases between. This CDR3 contains 14 residues. Germline loops: CDR1 ENHRY, CDR2 SYGVKD. DNA for the CDR3: TGTGCCATCAGTGCTGGCGGGGGCCACTACGAGCAGTACTTC. This gives the protein CAISAGGGHYEQYF.

The chain uses TRBV7-9 and TRBJ1-2, with 8 nucleotides matching TRBD1. The CDR3 has 15 amino acids. V shed 0 bases and J 6 bases; nucleotides not matched to a gene: 6. Germline V lookup: CDR1 SEHNR, CDR2 FQNEAQ (reference sequence). This chain's CDR3 is CASSLALGTGDGYTF. CDR3 nucleotides: TGTGCCAGCAGCTTAGCGCTCGGGACAGGTGATGGCTACACCTTC.

The V and J genes are TRBV10-3 and TRBJ2-7, with D perhaps matching TRBD1 (6 bases). Per germline, CDR1 ENHRY and CDR2 SYGVKD. With 10 bases removed from V and 3 bases from J, the gap between germline ends came to 16 bases. This CDR3 spans 13 amino acids. The CDR3 here is CATRRLTGYEQYF. DNA of the CDR3: TGTGCCACCCGAAGGTTGACAGGCTACGAGCAGTACTTC.

The chain has TRBV30 and TRBJ1-2; D is possibly TRBD1 (6 bases). The CDR3 runs 13 residues. V lost 3 bases, J lost 4 bases, and 12 bases lay in between. CDR1 GTSNPN and CDR2 SVGIG come from the germline V gene (reference sequence). CDR3 region: CAWSRDRPYGYTF. The DNA of the CDR3 is TGTGCCTGGAGCCGCGACAGGCCCTATGGCTACACCTTC.

The chain couples TRBV20-1 to TRBJ2-7; D remains unclear. Trimming stripped 0 bases from V and 1 base from J, with 16 bases between. Germline V gives CDR1 DFQATT, CDR2 SNEGSKA (reference sequence). CDR3 length equals 16 residues. CDR3 sequence reads: CSARDMKAAQSYEQYF. DNA for the CDR3: TGCAGTGCTAGAGATATGAAGGCAGCCCAGTCCTACGAGCAGTACTTC.

This clonotype was observed a few times. The V call is TRBV12-5, the J call TRBJ1-1; D is perhaps TRBD1 (6 bases). The CDR3 consists of 17 residues. Trimming stripped 2 bases from V and 0 bases from J, with 16 bases between. Germline CDR1 reads LGHNT; CDR2 reads FRNRAP. The CDR3 region is CASGLFGGGWMNTEAFF. CDR3 coding DNA: TGTGCTAGTGGTTTGTTCGGGGGGGGCTGGATGAACACTGAAGCTTTCTTT.

The rearrangement uses TRBV27 and TRBJ2-5; 10 nucleotides match TRBD1. Germline CDR1 MNHEY, CDR2 SMNVEV (reference sequence). V lost 2 bases to trimming and J lost 11 bases; unmatched junction nucleotides: 11. The CDR3 has 15 residues. The CDR3 region has the DNA TGTGCCAGCAGTTTAAGAGGGACAGGGGCCTGGGAACAGTACTTC. Translating it yields CASSLRGTGAWEQYF.

The chain combines TRBV29-1 with TRBJ1-1; no reliable D call. The length of the CDR3 is 11 residues. Trimming took off 6 bases at V and 4 bases at J, with 9 bases between the two ends. Germline loops: CDR1 SQVTM, CDR2 ANQGSEA. In DNA, the CDR3 is TGCAGCGTCGCTCTGTTCACTGAAGCTTTCTTT. Translating gives CSVALFTEAFF.

This clonotype was detected only a few times. The chain recombines TRBV7-2 with TRBJ2-3, with 9 nucleotides matching TRBD2. V shed 0 bases, J shed 3 bases, and the junction held 7 bases outside the gene matches. The CDR3 spans 17 residues. In germline, CDR1 is SGHTA, CDR2 FQGNSA. The CDR3 loop reads CASSLAALAGRTDTQYF. The CDR3, as DNA: TGTGCCAGCAGCTTAGCGGCGCTAGCGGGGAGGACAGATACGCAGTATTTT. Full variable domain (outside the CDR3, taken from reference TRBV7-2 and TRBJ2-3): GAGVSQSPSNKVTEKGKDVELRCDPISGHTALYWYRQSLGQGLEFLIYFQGNSAPDKSGLPSDRFSAERTGGSVSTLTIQRTQQEDSAVYLCASSLAALAGRTDTQYFGPGTRLTVL.

The chain recombines TRBV3-1 with TRBJ2-5; D uncertain. This CDR3 has 13 residues. Trimming stripped 0 bases from V and 13 bases from J, with 15 bases between. Per germline, CDR1 LGHDT and CDR2 YNNKEL (reference sequence). CDR3 coding DNA: TGTGCCAGCAGCCAAGATACCCGCTCAAGTCGGTACTTC. Translated: CASSQDTRSSRYF.

The genes are TRBV20-1 and TRBJ2-4; D possibly corresponds to TRBD1 (6 bases). Germline values: CDR1 DFQATT, CDR2 SNEGSKA (reference sequence). The CDR3 runs 14 residues. V was clipped by 2 bases and J by 3 bases, with 11 bases between them. DNA for the CDR3: TGCAGTGCTAGAAACCCAGGGGACAAAAACATTCAGTACTTC. Translating gives CSARNPGDKNIQYF.

The CDR3 reads CASSRAEGYEQYF. The CDR3 bases are TGCGCCAGCAGTAGGGCGGAGGGGTACGAGCAGTACTTC. The chain combines TRBV5-1 with TRBJ2-4; weak D call: TRBD2 (6 bases). The DNA matches TRBJ2-7 better at its end, which makes the J call doubtful. Germline values: CDR1 SGHRS, CDR2 YFSETQ. The CDR3 spans 13 residues.

This clonotype was observed a few times. The rearrangement joins TRBV6-6 to TRBJ2-1, with 8 bases identical to TRBD1. The V gene's germline CDR1 is MNHNY and CDR2 SVGAGI (reference sequence). Trimming cost V 5 bases and J 2 bases; bases outside gene matches: 11. The CDR3 consists of 17 residues. The CDR3 is CASSHRGSWNAYNEQFF. The CDR3 DNA is TGTGCCAGCAGTCACAGGGGGTCCTGGAACGCCTACAATGAGCAGTTCTTC.

Concerning this clonotype: An end of the junction differs from the germline gene, which may be a read error. The chain joins TRBV5-1 to TRBJ1-6, with D possibly matching TRBD1 (5 bases). The germline V gene has CDR1 SGHRS and CDR2 YFSETQ. The CDR3 has 16 residues. This CDR3 reads CVSSPRPGRGDSPLHF. DNA of the CDR3: TGCGTCAGCAGCCCCCGGCCGGGACGTGGGGATTCACCCCTCCACTTT.

This clonotype has just a few counts. The chain uses TRBV20-1 and TRBJ1-2; tentative D call: TRBD1 (6 bases). V lost 5 bases and J 2 bases, leaving 18 bases between the germline ends. This CDR3 contains 15 residues. Looked up from germline, CDR1 is DFQATT and CDR2 is SNEGSKA (reference sequence). CDR3 sequence: CSAPTLTGTNYGYTF. The CDR3 DNA sequence: TGCAGTGCTCCGACACTTACCGGGACAAACTATGGCTACACCTTC.

This clonotype was recorded once. The rearrangement joins TRBV11-1 to TRBJ2-6, with 12 positions matching TRBD1. In germline, CDR1 is SGHAT, CDR2 FQDESV (reference sequence). This CDR3 comprises 21 residues. With 1 base clipped from V and 2 bases from J, the junction kept 12 bases outside the gene matches. This CDR3 reads CASSLGGTGGALWAGANVLTF. In DNA form, the CDR3 reads TGTGCCAGCAGCTTAGGAGGGACAGGGGGCGCTCTCTGGGCTGGGGCCAACGTCCTGACTTTC.